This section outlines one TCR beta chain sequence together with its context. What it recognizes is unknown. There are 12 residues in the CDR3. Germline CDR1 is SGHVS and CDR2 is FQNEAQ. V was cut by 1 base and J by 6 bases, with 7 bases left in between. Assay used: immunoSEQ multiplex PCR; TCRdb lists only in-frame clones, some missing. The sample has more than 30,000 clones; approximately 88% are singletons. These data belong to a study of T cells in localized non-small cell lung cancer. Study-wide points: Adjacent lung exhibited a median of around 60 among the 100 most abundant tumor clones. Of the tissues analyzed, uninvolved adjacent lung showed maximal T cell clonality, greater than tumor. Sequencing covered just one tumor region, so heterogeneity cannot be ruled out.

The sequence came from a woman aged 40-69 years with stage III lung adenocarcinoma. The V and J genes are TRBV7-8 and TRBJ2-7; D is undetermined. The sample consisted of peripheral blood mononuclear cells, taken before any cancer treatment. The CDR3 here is CASSLVPGEQYF. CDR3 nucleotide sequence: TGTGCCAGCAGCTTAGTACCCGGCGAGCAGTACTTC.